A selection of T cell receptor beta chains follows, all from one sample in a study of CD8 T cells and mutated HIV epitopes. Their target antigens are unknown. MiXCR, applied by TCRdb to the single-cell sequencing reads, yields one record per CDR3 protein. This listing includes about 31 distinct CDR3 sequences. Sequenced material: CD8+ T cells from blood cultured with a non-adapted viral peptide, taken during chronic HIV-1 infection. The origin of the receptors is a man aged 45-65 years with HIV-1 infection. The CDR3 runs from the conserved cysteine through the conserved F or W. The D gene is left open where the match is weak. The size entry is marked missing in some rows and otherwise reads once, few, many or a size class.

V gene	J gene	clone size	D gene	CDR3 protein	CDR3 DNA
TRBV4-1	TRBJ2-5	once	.	CASSPEGETQYF	TGCGCCAGCAGCCCTGAGGGGGAGACCCAGTACTTC
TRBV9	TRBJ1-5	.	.	CASSPTWEHF	TGTGCCAGCAGCCCAACATGGGAGCATTTT
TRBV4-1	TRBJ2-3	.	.	CASSPAPQGPGDTQYF	TGCGCCAGCAGCCCAGCCCCCCAGGGCCCAGGAGATACGCAGTATTTT
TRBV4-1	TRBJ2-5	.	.	CASSQDGDTQYFGPGETQYF	.
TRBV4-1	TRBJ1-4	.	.	CASSQDGDTRFF	TGTGCCAGCAGCCAAGATGGTGATACGCGGTTTTTT
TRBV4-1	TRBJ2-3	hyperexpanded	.	CASSQDGDTQYF	TGCGCCAGCAGCCAAGATGGTGATACGCAGTATTTT
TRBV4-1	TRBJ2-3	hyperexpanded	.	CASSPEGDTQYF	TGCGCCAGCAGCCCTGAGGGGGATACGCAGTATTTT
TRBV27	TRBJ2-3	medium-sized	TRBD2	CASSSSGGGDTQYF	TGTGCCAGCAGTTCCTCCGGGGGGGGGGATACGCAGTATTTT